Presented here are 5 T cell receptor beta chains from one specimen sequenced in a study of blood T cell repertoires in COVID-19 (TCRdb year 2020). Libraries were made using the immunoSEQ multiplex PCR assay. The immuneACCESS repertoire file appears here via TCRdb, limited to in-frame rearrangements. These files lack a portion of the clones; in checked studies, under half of the deficit traces to unresolved V genes, and the cause of the others is not known. The sample has about 180,000 clones on record, about 90% of them singletons. The ten largest clones add up to over 0.95% of the sample. Sequencing was performed on PBMCs or T cells enriched from blood (not recorded which). The receptors here all came from a human donor with acute COVID-19. The donor label of this sample is uncertain.

The chain has TRBV4-2 and TRBJ2-3, with D maybe TRBD1 (5 bases). The CDR3 sequence is 18 residues long. Germline lookup yields CDR1 LGHNA and CDR2 YNFKEQ. Trimming took 1 base from V and 4 from J, leaving 21 bases between them. CDR3 nucleotides: TGTGCCAGCAGCCAAGTGGGTTCGGGCAGGGAAAGACCAGATACGCAGTATTTT. Amino acids: CASSQVGSGRERPDTQYF.

The chain links TRBV10-1 to TRBJ2-1; 11 positions match TRBD1. The CDR3 has 16 residues. The germline V gene encodes CDR1 WNHNN and CDR2 SYGVQD (reference sequence). J lost 1 base, V lost 8 bases, and 7 bases had no gene match. The CDR3 region has the DNA TGCGCCAGCGGACCGGGACAGGGGGGTTCCTACAATGAGCAGTTCTTC. Amino acids: CASGPGQGGSYNEQFF.

This clone was counted once. One end of the junction fails to match germline, which may point to a read error. V is TRBV19 and J is TRBJ1-6, with 9 bases matching TRBD1. The CDR3 runs 16 residues. Germline V gene data show CDR1 as LNHDA and CDR2 as SQIVND (reference sequence). As DNA, the CDR3 is TGTGCCAGTAGGGACAGGGGCGGTAAAGATAATTCATCCCTCCACTTT. Protein product: CASRDRGGKDNSSLHF.

The genes are TRBV6-9 and TRBJ2-1, with TRBD2 identical over 7 bases. Unmatched junction bases numbered 6, after V lost 3 bases and J lost 4 bases. Germline V gene data show CDR1 as MNHGY and CDR2 as SVAAGI. The length of the CDR3 is 15 residues. The CDR3 is CASSYPASGYNEQFF. In nucleotides, the CDR3 is TGTGCCAGCAGTTACCCGGCTAGCGGTTACAATGAGCAGTTCTTC.

The chain joins TRBV4-3 to TRBJ2-3; 12 nucleotides line up with TRBD2. Germline CDR1 and CDR2: LGHNA and YSLEER. This CDR3 is 18 amino acids long. Germline trimming cut 0 bases from V and 4 bases from J; bases unmatched to any gene: 8. CDR3 amino acids: CASSQDLPTSGGPDTQYF. CDR3 in DNA: TGCGCCAGCAGCCAAGATCTTCCCACTAGCGGGGGGCCAGATACGCAGTATTTT.